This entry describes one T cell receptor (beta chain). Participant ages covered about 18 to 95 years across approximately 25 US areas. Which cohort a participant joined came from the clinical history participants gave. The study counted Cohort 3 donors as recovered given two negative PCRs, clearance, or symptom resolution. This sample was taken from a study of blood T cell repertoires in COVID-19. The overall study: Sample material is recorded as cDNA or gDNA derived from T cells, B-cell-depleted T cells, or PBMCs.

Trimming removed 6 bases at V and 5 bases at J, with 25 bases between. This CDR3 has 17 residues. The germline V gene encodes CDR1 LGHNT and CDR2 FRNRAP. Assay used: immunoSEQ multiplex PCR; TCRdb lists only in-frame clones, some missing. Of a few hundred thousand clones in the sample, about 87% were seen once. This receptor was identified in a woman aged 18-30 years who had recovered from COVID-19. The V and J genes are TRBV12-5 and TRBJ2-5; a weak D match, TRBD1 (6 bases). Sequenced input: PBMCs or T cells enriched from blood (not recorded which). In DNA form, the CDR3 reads TGTGCTAGTGGCCAGGGGACGAGTCCCCCGTCGGCGGAGACCCAGTACTTC. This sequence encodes CASGQGTSPPSAETQYF.